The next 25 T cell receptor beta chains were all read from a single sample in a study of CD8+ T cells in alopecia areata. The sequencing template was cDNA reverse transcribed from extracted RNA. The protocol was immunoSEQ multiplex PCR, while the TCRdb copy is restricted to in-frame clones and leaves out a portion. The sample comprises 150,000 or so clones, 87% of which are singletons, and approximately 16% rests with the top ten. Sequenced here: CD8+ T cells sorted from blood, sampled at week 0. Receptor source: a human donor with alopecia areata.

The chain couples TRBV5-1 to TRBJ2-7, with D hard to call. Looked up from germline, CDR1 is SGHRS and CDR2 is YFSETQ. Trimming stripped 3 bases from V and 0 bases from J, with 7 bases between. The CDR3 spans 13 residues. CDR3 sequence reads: CASSSQSSYEQYF. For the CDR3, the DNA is TGCGCCAGCAGCTCCCAGAGCTCCTACGAGCAGTACTTC.

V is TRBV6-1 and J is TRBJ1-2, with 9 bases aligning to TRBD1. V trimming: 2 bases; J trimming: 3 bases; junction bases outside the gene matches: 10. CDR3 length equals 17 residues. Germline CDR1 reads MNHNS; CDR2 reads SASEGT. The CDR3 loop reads CASSEFHGTGFDYGYTF. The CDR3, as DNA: TGTGCCAGCAGTGAATTCCACGGGACAGGGTTTGACTATGGCTACACCTTC.

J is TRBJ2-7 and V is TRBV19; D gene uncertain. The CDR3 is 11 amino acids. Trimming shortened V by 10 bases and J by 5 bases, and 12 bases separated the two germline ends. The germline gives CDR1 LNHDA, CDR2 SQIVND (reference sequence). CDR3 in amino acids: CATNYEDEQYF. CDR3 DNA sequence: TGTGCCACCAACTATGAGGACGAGCAGTACTTC.

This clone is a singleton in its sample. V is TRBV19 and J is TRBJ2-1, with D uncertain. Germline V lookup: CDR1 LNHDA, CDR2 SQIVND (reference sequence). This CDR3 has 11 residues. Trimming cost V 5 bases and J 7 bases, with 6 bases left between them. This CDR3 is CASSGGNEQFF. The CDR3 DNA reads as TGTGCCAGTAGTGGCGGAAATGAGCAGTTCTTC.

This chain's CDR3 is CASSVDDGTYEQYF. The CDR3 nucleotides read TGTGCCAGCAGCGTAGATGACGGAACCTACGAGCAGTACTTC. The V gene is TRBV9, the J gene TRBJ2-5, with D hard to call. The DNA end is more similar to TRBJ2-7, so the J call may be wrong. This CDR3 has 14 amino acids. Germline lookup yields CDR1 SGDLS and CDR2 YYNGEE.

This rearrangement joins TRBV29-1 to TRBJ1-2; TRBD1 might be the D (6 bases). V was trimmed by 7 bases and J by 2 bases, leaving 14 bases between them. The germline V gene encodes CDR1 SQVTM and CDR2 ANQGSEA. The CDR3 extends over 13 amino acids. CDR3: CSAHRESNYGYTF. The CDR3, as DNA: TGCAGCGCCCACAGGGAATCCAACTATGGCTACACCTTC. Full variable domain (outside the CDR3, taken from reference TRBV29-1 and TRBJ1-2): SAVISQKPSRDICQRGTSLTIQCQVDSQVTMMFWYRQQPGQSLTLIATANQGSEATYESGFVIDKFPISRPNLTFSTLTVSNMSPEDSSIYLCSAHRESNYGYTFGSGTRLTVV.

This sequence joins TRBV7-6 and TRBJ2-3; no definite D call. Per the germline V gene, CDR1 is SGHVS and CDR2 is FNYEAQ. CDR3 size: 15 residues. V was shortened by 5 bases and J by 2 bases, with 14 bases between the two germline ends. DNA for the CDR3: TGTGCCAGCAGCCGCTCGGGCGCCCACACAGATACGCAGTATTTT. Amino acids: CASSRSGAHTDTQYF.

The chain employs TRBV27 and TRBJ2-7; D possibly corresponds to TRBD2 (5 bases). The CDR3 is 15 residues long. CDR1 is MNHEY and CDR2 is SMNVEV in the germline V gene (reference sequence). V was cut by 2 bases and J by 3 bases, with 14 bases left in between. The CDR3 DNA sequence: TGTGCCAGCAGTTTAGCCCTTAGCGTCCGCTACGAGCAGTACTTC. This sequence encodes CASSLALSVRYEQYF.

CDR3 loop: CASTPGGGLAGNEQFF. The CDR3 DNA follows: TGTGCCAGCACCCCCGGGGGAGGACTAGCGGGGAATGAGCAGTTCTTC. The chain uses TRBV9 and TRBJ2-1; 12 bases are shared with TRBD2. Trimming removed 6 bases from V and 7 bases from J; junction bases left unmatched: 11. This CDR3 spans 16 amino acids. Germline V lookup: CDR1 SGDLS, CDR2 YYNGEE.

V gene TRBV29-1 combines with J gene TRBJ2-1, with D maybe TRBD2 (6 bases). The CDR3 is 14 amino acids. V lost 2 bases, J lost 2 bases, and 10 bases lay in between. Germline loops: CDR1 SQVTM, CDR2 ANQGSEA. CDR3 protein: CSVETSLTYNEQFF. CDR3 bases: TGCAGCGTTGAAACTAGCTTAACCTACAATGAGCAGTTCTTC.

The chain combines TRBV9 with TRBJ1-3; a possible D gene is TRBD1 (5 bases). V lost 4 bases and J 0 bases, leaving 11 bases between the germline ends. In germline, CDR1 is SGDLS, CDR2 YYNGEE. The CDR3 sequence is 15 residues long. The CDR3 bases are TGTGCCAGCAGCACGACAGATCTCTCTGGAAACACCATATATTTT. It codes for CASSTTDLSGNTIYF.

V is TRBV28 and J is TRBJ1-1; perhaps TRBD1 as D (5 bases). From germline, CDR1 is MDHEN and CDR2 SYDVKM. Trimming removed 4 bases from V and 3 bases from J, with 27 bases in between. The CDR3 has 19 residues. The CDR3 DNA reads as TGTGCCAGCAGTTATAAACCCTCTCCAGCATCGGGGGAGGACACTGAAGCTTTCTTT. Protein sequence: CASSYKPSPASGEDTEAFF. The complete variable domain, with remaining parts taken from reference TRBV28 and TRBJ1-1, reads DVKVTQSSRYLVKRTGEKVFLECVQDMDHENMFWYRQDPGLGLRLIYFSYDVKMKEKGDIPEGYSVSREKKERFSLILESASTNQTSMYLCASSYKPSPASGEDTEAFFGQGTRLTVV.

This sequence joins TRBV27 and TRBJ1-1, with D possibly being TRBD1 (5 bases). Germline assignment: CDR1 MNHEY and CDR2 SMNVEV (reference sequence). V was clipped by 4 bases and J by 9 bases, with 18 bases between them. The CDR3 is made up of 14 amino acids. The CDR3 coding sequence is TGTGCCAGCAGTTCAGGGACGGGGACTGATAAAGCTTTCTTT. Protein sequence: CASSSGTGTDKAFF.

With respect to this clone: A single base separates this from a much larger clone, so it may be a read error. CDR3 bases: TGTGCCAGCAGCTTGGGGAGGAGCTCCTACGAGCAGTACTTC. This gives the protein CASSLGRSSYEQYF. This rearrangement joins TRBV5-6 to TRBJ2-7; perhaps TRBD2 as D (5 bases). Germline CDR1 reads SGHDT; CDR2 reads YYEEEE. The CDR3 is 14 residues long. V lost 0 bases to trimming and J lost 0 bases, with 7 bases between them.

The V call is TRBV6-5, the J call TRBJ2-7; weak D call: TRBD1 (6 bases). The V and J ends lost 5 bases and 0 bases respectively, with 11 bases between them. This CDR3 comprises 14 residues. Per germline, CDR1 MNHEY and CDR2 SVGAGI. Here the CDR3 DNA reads TGTGCCAGCAGTGACTTGGACAGCTCCTACGAGCAGTACTTC. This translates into CASSDLDSSYEQYF.

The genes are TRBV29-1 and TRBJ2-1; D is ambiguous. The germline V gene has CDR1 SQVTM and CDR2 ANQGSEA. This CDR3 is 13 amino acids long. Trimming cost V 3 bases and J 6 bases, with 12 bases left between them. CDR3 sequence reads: CSVDGGTINEQFF. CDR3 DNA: TGCAGCGTTGACGGCGGAACTATCAATGAGCAGTTCTTC.

CDR3 sequence reads: CSVDTTGGYNEQFF. CDR3 nucleotide sequence: TGCAGCGTTGACACGACAGGGGGCTACAATGAGCAGTTCTTC. The chain has TRBV29-1 and TRBJ2-1, with 9 nucleotides matching TRBD1. CDR3 size: 14 residues. The V gene end was trimmed by 3 bases and the J gene end by 3 bases; junction bases not matched to a gene: 3. Germline CDR1 reads SQVTM; CDR2 reads ANQGSEA.

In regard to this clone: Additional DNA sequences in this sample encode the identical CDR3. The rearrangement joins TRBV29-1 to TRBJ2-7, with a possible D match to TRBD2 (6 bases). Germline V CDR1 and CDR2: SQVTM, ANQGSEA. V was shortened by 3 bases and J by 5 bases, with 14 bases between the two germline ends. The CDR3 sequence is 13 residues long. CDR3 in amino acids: CSVEGGTPHEQYF. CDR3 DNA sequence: TGCAGCGTTGAGGGCGGGACCCCCCACGAGCAGTACTTC.

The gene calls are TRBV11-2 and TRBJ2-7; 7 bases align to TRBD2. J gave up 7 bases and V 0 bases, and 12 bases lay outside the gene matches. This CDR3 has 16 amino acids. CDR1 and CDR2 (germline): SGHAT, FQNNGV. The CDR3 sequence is CASSLDLGGSDLEQYF. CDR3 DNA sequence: TGTGCCAGCAGCTTAGATCTCGGCGGGAGTGATCTAGAGCAGTACTTC.

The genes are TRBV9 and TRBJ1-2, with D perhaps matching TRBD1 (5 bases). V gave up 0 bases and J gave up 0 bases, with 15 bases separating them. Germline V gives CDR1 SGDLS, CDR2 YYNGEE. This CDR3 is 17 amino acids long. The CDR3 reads CASSVAQGTTANYGYTF. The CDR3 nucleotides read TGTGCCAGCAGCGTAGCCCAAGGAACGACAGCTAACTATGGCTACACCTTC.

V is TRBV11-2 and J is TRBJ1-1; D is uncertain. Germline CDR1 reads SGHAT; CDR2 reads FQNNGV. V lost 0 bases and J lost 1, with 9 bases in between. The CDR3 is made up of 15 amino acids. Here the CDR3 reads CASSLDKARNTEAFF. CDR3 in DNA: TGTGCCAGCAGCTTAGATAAGGCTAGGAACACTGAAGCTTTCTTT.

In DNA form, the CDR3 reads TGTGCCAGCAGTTTATCGAAGTTGGGGGGTAGCACAGATACGCAGTATTTT. Translating it yields CASSLSKLGGSTDTQYF. The J gene is TRBJ2-3, the V gene TRBV27, with D perhaps matching TRBD2 (6 bases). V shed 0 bases and J shed 0 bases, with 13 bases lying between them. This CDR3 comprises 17 residues. The germline CDR1 and CDR2 sequences are MNHEY and SMNVEV (reference sequence).

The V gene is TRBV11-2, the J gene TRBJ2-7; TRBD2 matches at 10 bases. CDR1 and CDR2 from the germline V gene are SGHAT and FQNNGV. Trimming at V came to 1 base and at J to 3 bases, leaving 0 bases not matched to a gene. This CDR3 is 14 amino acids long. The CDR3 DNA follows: TGTGCCAGCAGCTTAGGGACTAGCGGCTACGAGCAGTACTTC. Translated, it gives CASSLGTSGYEQYF.

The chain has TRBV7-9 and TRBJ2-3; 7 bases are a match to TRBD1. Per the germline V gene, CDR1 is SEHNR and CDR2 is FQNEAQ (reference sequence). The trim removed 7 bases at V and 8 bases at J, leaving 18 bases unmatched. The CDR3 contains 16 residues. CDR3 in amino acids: CASTPPVDRNRGTQYF. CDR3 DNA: TGTGCCAGCACCCCGCCGGTCGACAGGAACAGGGGTACGCAGTATTTT.

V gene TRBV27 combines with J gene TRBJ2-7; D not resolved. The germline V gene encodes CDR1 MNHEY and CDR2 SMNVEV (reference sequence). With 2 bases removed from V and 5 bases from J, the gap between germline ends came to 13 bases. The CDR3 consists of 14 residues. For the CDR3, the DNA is TGTGCCAGCAGTTTAGTTGGGCAGGCCAACGAGCAGTACTTC. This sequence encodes CASSLVGQANEQYF.